These 21 T cell receptor beta chains came from one sample sequenced in a study of T cells in Graves' hyperthyroidism and ophthalmopathy. Amplification of TCR beta CDR3 regions was performed using RNA transcripts as template. A set of HTBI primers served as the primers for a first-round RT-PCR of the TCR CDR3. TCRdb used MiXCR to reprocess the multiplex PCR reads, holding one entry per CDR3 protein. The table shows hundreds of thousands of distinct CDR3 sequences, with 14% to 15% occurring only once. The sequenced sample consisted of blood. Receptor source: a man in his late teens or twenties with Graves' ophthalmopathy.

This clonotype was seen ten or more times. The rearrangement joins TRBV12-3 or TRBV12-4 to TRBJ1-6; D is unclear. Trimming pared 7 bases from V and 5 bases from J, leaving 12 bases between. The CDR3 contains 14 residues. The CDR3 protein is CASTLQADNSPLHF. CDR3 DNA: TGTGCCAGCACCCTGCAGGCTGATAATTCACCCCTCCACTTT.

Concerning this clonotype: A junction end diverges from the germline sequence, so it may reflect a read error. J is TRBJ2-7 and V is TRBV27; 8 bases agree with TRBD1. CDR1 and CDR2 from the germline V gene are MNHEY and SMNVEV (reference sequence). There are 16 residues in the CDR3. CDR3 DNA sequence: TGTGCCAGCAGTTTATCGGACAGGGTATTTTCCTACGAGCAGCACTTC. Translation: CASSLSDRVFSYEQHF.

With regard to this clonotype: This may come from a read error, since a much larger clone is one base off. The chain has TRBV3-1 and TRBJ2-1, with a weak D call TRBD2 (7 bases). Germline assignment: CDR1 LGHDT and CDR2 YNNKEL (reference sequence). The CDR3 totals 17 residues. CDR3 region: CANSQEGGVDSYNEQFF. CDR3 coding DNA: TGTGCCAACAGCCAAGAGGGGGGGGTAGACTCCTACAATGAGCAGTTCTTC.

This chain links TRBV4-1 with TRBJ2-3; D call uncertain. The germline V gene has CDR1 MGHRA and CDR2 YSYEKL. The CDR3 consists of 17 residues. V was cut by 0 bases and J by 0 bases, with 13 bases left in between. CDR3: CASSQDPLTHSTDTQYF. CDR3 nucleotides: TGCGCCAGCAGCCAAGATCCCTTAACCCACAGCACAGATACGCAGTATTTT.

This clonotype was picked up a small number of times. CDR3 region: CASFGADHLNTEAFF. The CDR3 coding sequence is TGTGCCAGCTTCGGGGCAGATCATTTGAACACTGAAGCTTTCTTT. The rearrangement uses TRBV7-9 and TRBJ1-1; D perhaps matches TRBD1 (5 bases). The CDR3 is made up of 15 amino acids. The ends were cut back, 8 bases at V and 0 bases at J, with 16 bases in the middle. Germline-derived CDR1 and CDR2 are SEHNR and FQNEAQ (reference sequence).

This clonotype was seen many times. CDR3 region: CASSWDWANQPQHF. The DNA for the CDR3 is TGTGCCAGCAGCTGGGACTGGGCCAATCAGCCCCAGCATTTT. V and J are TRBV7-9 and TRBJ1-5; TRBD1 is a possible D gene (5 bases). Trimming took 4 bases from V and 3 from J, leaving 10 bases between them. This CDR3 is built from 14 residues. CDR1 is SEHNR, CDR2 FQNEAQ, per germline (reference sequence).

This clonotype was observed many times. The rearrangement joins TRBV5-1 to TRBJ1-2, with D perhaps TRBD1 (6 bases). This CDR3 is 14 amino acids long. V lost 4 bases and J 4 bases, leaving 14 bases between the germline ends. From germline, CDR1 is SGHRS and CDR2 YFSETQ. CDR3 coding DNA: TGCGCCAGCAGCGAGGGGGAACAAGTCTATGGCTACACCTTC. Protein: CASSEGEQVYGYTF.

This clonotype was recorded at least ten times. J is TRBJ2-4 and V is TRBV2, with TRBD2 matching 7 bases. The germline gives CDR1 SNHLY, CDR2 FYNNEI. The CDR3 length is 12 residues. The V and J ends lost 8 bases and 8 bases, in that order; junction bases with no gene match: 6. CDR3 in amino acids: CASGVGRDIQYF. The CDR3 DNA follows: TGTGCCAGCGGGGTAGGGAGGGACATTCAGTACTTC.

This clonotype was counted ten times or more. The V call is TRBV20-1, the J call TRBJ1-5; D gene unclear. Germline V gene lookup returns CDR1 DFQATT and CDR2 SNEGSKA (reference sequence). The CDR3 length is 11 residues. V dropped 5 bases and J dropped 4 bases, with 6 bases sitting between them. CDR3 nucleotide sequence: TGCAGTGCTCTGGGAAATCAGCCCCAGCATTTT. This sequence encodes CSALGNQPQHF.

Ten or more counts support this clonotype. The CDR3 bases are TGTGCCAGCAGTTCCACAGGGGGCCCAATCTATGGCTACACCTTC. It codes for CASSSTGGPIYGYTF. The V gene is TRBV28, the J gene TRBJ1-2; the match to TRBD1 covers 9 bases. V gave up 4 bases and J gave up 4 bases; unmatched junction bases: 7. The CDR3 loop spans 15 amino acids. Germline V gene lookup returns CDR1 MDHEN and CDR2 SYDVKM.

Ten or more counts support this clonotype. The chain joins TRBV18 to TRBJ1-3, with D unresolved. This CDR3 has 16 residues. Trimming removed 1 base at V and 0 bases at J, with 10 bases between. Looked up from germline, CDR1 is KGHSH and CDR2 is LQKENI. In nucleotides, the CDR3 is TGTGCCAGCTCACCACTGGGAGAGAGCTCTGGAAACACCATATATTTT. It is translated as CASSPLGESSGNTIYF. Full variable domain (rest looked up from reference TRBV18 and TRBJ1-3): NAGVMQNPRHLVRRRGQEARLRCSPMKGHSHVYWYRQLPEEGLKFMVYLQKENIIDESGMPKERFSAEFPKEGPSILRIQQVVRGDSAAYFCASSPLGESSGNTIYFGEGSWLTVV.

This clonotype was picked up many times. The V gene is TRBV3-1, the J gene TRBJ1-1; 9 bases match TRBD1. Unmatched junction bases numbered 6, after V lost 4 bases and J lost 3 bases. Germline values: CDR1 LGHDT, CDR2 YNNKEL (reference sequence). This CDR3 has 15 amino acids. The CDR3 region is CASSPTGQGYTEAFF. CDR3 nucleotides: TGTGCCAGCAGCCCCACTGGACAGGGGTACACTGAAGCTTTCTTT. The full variable domain, in which reference TRBV3-1 and TRBJ1-1 provide the parts outside the CDR3, is DTAVSQTPKYLVTQMGNDKSIKCEQNLGHDTMYWYKQDSKKFLKIMFSYNNKELIINETVPNRFSPKSPDKAHLNLHINSLELGDSAVYFCASSPTGQGYTEAFFGQGTRLTVV.

In its sample, this clonotype was seen many times. V is TRBV7-3 and J is TRBJ2-7; D is possibly TRBD1 (5 bases). The germline gives CDR1 SGHTA, CDR2 FQGTGA. CDR3 length: 14 residues. Between the trimmed V and J ends, which lost 0 bases and 2 bases, there was a span of 8 bases. In nucleotides, the CDR3 is TGTGCCAGCAGCTTAACAGGGGTTCCCTACGAGCAGTACTTC. Its protein product is CASSLTGVPYEQYF. Filled out from reference TRBV7-3 and TRBJ2-7, the complete variable domain reads GAGVSQTPSNKVTEKGKYVELRCDPISGHTALYWYRQSLGQGPEFLIYFQGTGAADDSGLPNDRFFAVRPEGSVSTLKIQRTERGDSAVYLCASSLTGVPYEQYFGPGTRLTVT.

This clonotype was found many times. V is TRBV13 and J is TRBJ2-7; the match to TRBD2 covers 8 bases. The CDR3 spans 16 residues. CDR1 PRHDT and CDR2 FYEKMQ come from the germline V gene (reference sequence). With V trimmed by 4 bases and J by 0 bases, 8 bases remained unmatched. The CDR3 region is CASSSSPGTSSYEQYF. CDR3 in DNA: TGTGCCAGCAGCTCCTCCCCCGGGACTAGCTCCTACGAGCAGTACTTC.

The V gene is TRBV7-9, the J gene TRBJ1-4; tentatively, D is TRBD1 (6 bases). V lost 1 base to trimming and J lost 8 bases, with 11 bases between them. This CDR3 has 14 residues. CDR1 is SEHNR, CDR2 FQNEAQ, per germline (reference sequence). The CDR3 spells CASSLVAGDEKLFF. CDR3 in DNA: TGTGCCAGCAGCTTAGTTGCAGGGGACGAAAAACTGTTTTTT.

The chain couples TRBV9 to TRBJ2-2; D may be TRBD1 (5 bases). There are 14 residues in the CDR3. Per the germline V gene, CDR1 is SGDLS and CDR2 is YYNGEE. V was cut by 0 bases and J by 6 bases, with 9 bases left in between. CDR3 nucleotides: TGTGCCAGCAGCGTAGGCAGGGTCCCCGGGGAGCTGTTTTTT. It specifies CASSVGRVPGELFF.

This clonotype has only a few counts. Relative to the germline gene, one junction end is altered; a read error may explain this. This sequence joins TRBV5-1 and TRBJ2-3; 10 bases map to TRBD2. This CDR3 is built from 15 residues. Germline assignment: CDR1 SGHRS and CDR2 YFSETQ. The CDR3 coding sequence is TGCGCCAGCAGCTTGGGACTAGCGGGCACAGATGCGCAGTATTTT. Translation gives CASSLGLAGTDAQYF.

This clonotype was detected a few times. V gene TRBV14 combines with J gene TRBJ2-1; TRBD2 matches at 11 bases. CDR1 is SGHDN and CDR2 is FVKESK in the germline V gene. V trimming: 0 bases; J trimming: 0 bases; junction bases outside the gene matches: 10. CDR3 length: 20 residues. This CDR3 is CASSQERLAGGLSSYNEQFF. The CDR3 DNA sequence: TGTGCCAGCAGCCAAGAGAGGCTAGCGGGGGGCCTGAGCTCCTACAATGAGCAGTTCTTC.

This clonotype has just a few counts. This sequence joins TRBV19 and TRBJ2-7; the D gene could be TRBD1 or TRBD2 (5 bases each). The CDR3 is 14 amino acids. CDR1 is LNHDA and CDR2 is SQIVND in the germline V gene (reference sequence). The germline V and J ends were trimmed by 5 bases and 3 bases, with 14 bases remaining between them. CDR3 nucleotides: TGTGCCAGTAGTTCCGTAGGTGGGGGCTACGAGCAGTACTTC. Protein product: CASSSVGGGYEQYF.

This clonotype was seen at least ten times. The gene calls are TRBV5-1 and TRBJ2-7; D call uncertain. The CDR3 totals 15 residues. V was trimmed by 0 bases and J by 0 bases, leaving 10 bases between them. Germline CDR1 reads SGHRS; CDR2 reads YFSETQ. The CDR3 sequence is CASSLGGPNSYEQYF. In DNA, the CDR3 is TGCGCCAGCAGCTTGGGTGGGCCCAACTCCTACGAGCAGTACTTC.

This clonotype was recorded many times. The chain carries TRBV5-5 and TRBJ2-1; possibly TRBD2 for D (7 bases). In germline, CDR1 is SGHKS, CDR2 YYEKEE (reference sequence). The V and J ends lost 4 bases and 3 bases respectively, with 17 bases between them. The CDR3 runs to 16 residues. This CDR3 is CASSQRAGANYNEQFF. The CDR3 DNA is TGTGCCAGCAGCCAAAGGGCGGGGGCCAACTACAATGAGCAGTTCTTC.